This T cell receptor beta chain was captured by sequencing in a study of identical twins. Everyone who donated was a healthy Caucasian. As regards this clonotype: Its antigen remains unidentified.

Study findings and constraints: Out-of-frame alpha sequences common to twins were enriched for low generation probability.

Through template switching, a universal primer site was introduced, and the cDNA contained unique molecular identifiers. TCRdb ran MiXCR on the 5' RACE reads and lists one entry per CDR3 protein. The table includes some 300,000 distinct CDR3 sequences, 9% to 15% detected once. The same sample was also used in a study of yellow fever vaccine responses in identical twins. That source adds: Twins' vaccine T cell responses reportedly seemed partly convergent and partly personalized.

The TCR comes from a woman younger than 30 in good health. Input material: CD8+ T cells sorted from blood.

The CDR3 spells CSVDREAYGNNEQFF. For the CDR3, the DNA is TGCAGCGTTGACCGGGAGGCGTACGGAAACAATGAGCAGTTCTTC. V and J are TRBV29-1 and TRBJ2-1; TRBD2 aligns across 7 bases. The V gene's germline CDR1 is SQVTM and CDR2 ANQGSEA. This CDR3 comprises 15 residues. Losses at the gene ends were 3 bases for V and 5 bases for J; bases not matched to a gene: 10.